These 19 T cell receptor beta chains were all obtained from the same sample, sequenced in a study of blood T cell repertoires in COVID-19. TCRdb keeps only in-frame clones here, not all; method: immunoSEQ multiplex PCR. The table shows hundreds of thousands of clones, with about 88% occurring only once. The specimen sequenced was PBMCs or T cells enriched from blood (not recorded which). The receptors stem from a woman between 45 and 60 years old who had recovered from COVID-19.

V usage is TRBV27 and J usage is TRBJ2-1; 12 bases align to TRBD2. V lost 2 bases, J lost 1 base, and 6 bases stayed unmatched. This CDR3 region has 18 residues. Germline assignment: CDR1 MNHEY and CDR2 SMNVEV (reference sequence). CDR3 residues: CASSLRTGLAGSYNEQFF. CDR3 sequence (DNA): TGTGCCAGCAGTTTACGTACCGGACTAGCGGGATCCTACAATGAGCAGTTCTTC.

V usage is TRBV6-5 and J usage is TRBJ1-4; a possible D gene is TRBD1 (6 bases). This CDR3 comprises 13 residues. V was pared by 6 bases and J by 8 bases, with 13 bases between. From germline, CDR1 is MNHEY and CDR2 SVGAGI. CDR3 DNA: TGTGCCAGCAGACGGGACATTCAGGAAAAACTGTTTTTT. It yields the protein CASRRDIQEKLFF.

The CDR3 region is CASIPQGGNTIYF. In DNA, the CDR3 is TGTGCCAGCATCCCACAGGGAGGGAACACCATATATTTT. The chain is built from TRBV27 and TRBJ1-3; possible D gene TRBD1, 6 bases. CDR3 length: 13 residues. Deletions cut 7 bases from V and 7 bases from J, with 14 bases between. The germline gives CDR1 MNHEY, CDR2 SMNVEV (reference sequence).

CDR3 in amino acids: CASSRDGGPDEAFF. In nucleotides, the CDR3 is TGTGCCAGCAGCCGGGACGGGGGTCCGGATGAAGCTTTCTTT. The genes are TRBV5-6 and TRBJ1-1, with a possible D match to TRBD1 (5 bases). The CDR3 sequence is 14 residues long. V lost 4 bases and J 7 bases, leaving 17 bases between the germline ends. The germline gives CDR1 SGHDT, CDR2 YYEEEE.

The chain combines TRBV28 with TRBJ1-4, with 7 bases identical to TRBD1. The CDR3 contains 17 residues. The trim removed 5 bases at V and 0 bases at J, leaving 9 bases unmatched. CDR1 is MDHEN, CDR2 SYDVKM, per germline. The CDR3 spells CASSTRGTEATNEKLFF. CDR3 nucleotides: TGTGCCAGCAGTACCCGGGGGACAGAGGCAACTAATGAAAAACTGTTTTTT.

This chain links TRBV28 with TRBJ2-7, with 10 nucleotides matching TRBD2. CDR3 size: 14 residues. The V segment lost 6 bases and the J segment 3 bases; nucleotides outside the gene matches: 5. Germline V gives CDR1 MDHEN, CDR2 SYDVKM. As DNA, the CDR3 is TGTGCCAGCAGGCCTAGCGGGAGTGGCTACGAGCAGTACTTC. Protein product: CASRPSGSGYEQYF.

This rearrangement joins TRBV11-2 to TRBJ1-4; a possible D gene is TRBD1 (6 bases). V shed 5 bases and J shed 13 bases, with 23 bases lying between them. The CDR3 loop spans 15 amino acids. The germline gives CDR1 SGHAT, CDR2 FQNNGV. The CDR3 loop reads CASSATGSGMKRLFF. DNA of the CDR3: TGTGCCAGCAGCGCAACAGGGAGCGGAATGAAAAGACTGTTTTTT.

V usage is TRBV24-1 and J usage is TRBJ2-5; 12 nucleotides line up with TRBD1. V lost 4 bases to trimming and J lost 3 bases; unmatched junction nucleotides: 5. This CDR3 spans 16 amino acids. Germline CDR1 KGHDR, CDR2 SFDVKD. This CDR3 reads CATSDGTGGVKETQYF. For the CDR3, the DNA is TGTGCCACCAGTGACGGGACAGGGGGCGTGAAAGAGACCCAGTACTTC.

The CDR3 bases are TGTGCCAGTCAGTGGCGGGAGGGTTCTTACGAGCAGTACTTC. Translation: CASQWREGSYEQYF. This sequence joins TRBV7-2 and TRBJ2-7, with 9 positions matching TRBD2. J lost 4 bases, V lost 9 bases, and 10 bases had no gene match. The CDR3 has 14 residues. The germline V gene encodes CDR1 SGHTA and CDR2 FQGNSA.

The V and J genes are TRBV2 and TRBJ2-7; tentatively, D is TRBD1 (6 bases). Germline V gene sequence: CDR1 SNHLY, CDR2 FYNNEI. Deletions cut 8 bases from V and 3 bases from J, with 14 bases between. There are 13 residues in the CDR3. The CDR3 reads CASEQTGYYEQYF. The DNA for the CDR3 is TGTGCCAGCGAACAAACAGGGTACTACGAGCAGTACTTC.

The chain is built from TRBV14 and TRBJ1-1, with 9 bases lining up with TRBD1. V shed 4 bases, J shed 5 bases, and the junction held 8 bases outside the gene matches. This CDR3 comprises 15 residues. From germline, CDR1 is SGHDN and CDR2 FVKESK. The CDR3 DNA is TGTGCCAGCAGCCGCCTACAGGGGGCGGGTACTGAAGCTTTCTTT. This sequence encodes CASSRLQGAGTEAFF.

The chain recombines TRBV21-1 with TRBJ2-7; the table's D call of TRBD1 was not tested on the DNA. TRBV21-1 is given as a pseudogene. The CDR3 consists of 15 residues. Here the CDR3 reads CASILNQGRSGEQYF. CDR3 DNA: TGTGCCAGCATCCTAAACCAGGGTCGGTCGGGCGAGCAGTACTTC.

The chain recombines TRBV28 with TRBJ1-3; maybe TRBD1 (5 bases). Germline V gene lookup returns CDR1 MDHEN and CDR2 SYDVKM. CDR3 length: 17 residues. Trimming took 1 base from V and 1 from J, leaving 14 bases between them. CDR3 sequence: CASSLYRQRPSGNTIYF. Written as DNA, the CDR3 is TGTGCCAGCAGTTTATATCGACAGCGCCCGTCTGGAAACACCATATATTTT.

This clone has only a few counts. The chain couples TRBV11-2 to TRBJ1-1; 11 bases are a match to TRBD1. Germline V lookup: CDR1 SGHAT, CDR2 FQNNGV. The V segment lost 5 bases and the J segment 0 bases; nucleotides outside the gene matches: 2. This CDR3 has 15 amino acids. The CDR3 bases are TGTGCCAGCAGCGGGACAGGGGGGATGAACACTGAAGCTTTCTTT. The encoded protein is CASSGTGGMNTEAFF.

The CDR3 spells CASKPRGGLSGQPQHF. In DNA form, the CDR3 reads TGTGCCAGCAAACCTAGGGGCGGTTTAAGTGGACAGCCCCAGCATTTT. This chain links TRBV7-2 with TRBJ1-5; D is possibly TRBD1 (5 bases). V was pared by 7 bases and J by 7 bases, with 23 bases between. Looked up from germline, CDR1 is SGHTA and CDR2 is FQGNSA. This CDR3 is built from 16 residues.

The rearrangement joins TRBV24-1 to TRBJ2-1; D remains unclear. The CDR3 has 15 residues. Trimming took 4 bases from V and 10 from J, leaving 19 bases between them. Germline V gene data show CDR1 as KGHDR and CDR2 as SFDVKD. DNA for the CDR3: TGTGCCACCAGTGAATCCAGCCCCTACAGTTACGAGCAGTTCTTC. This translates into CATSESSPYSYEQFF.

This chain connects TRBV6-5 to TRBJ1-1; TRBD1 matches 8 bases. CDR1 is MNHEY, CDR2 SVGAGI, per germline. V was pared by 6 bases and J by 11 bases, with 14 bases of the junction left unmatched. There are 14 residues in the CDR3. Here the CDR3 DNA reads TGTGCCAGCAGGGACAGGGTGCAAACAGAGGGTGCTTTCTTT. Translation: CASRDRVQTEGAFF.

The genes are TRBV19 and TRBJ2-2; TRBD1 matches at 7 bases. The CDR3 is 16 residues long. V was clipped by 3 bases and J by 7 bases; unmatched bases: 11. From germline, CDR1 is LNHDA and CDR2 SQIVND (reference sequence). In nucleotides, the CDR3 is TGTGCCAGTAGTATCCCGAGGTCTAGGGGGCACGGGGAGCTGTTTTTT. It yields the protein CASSIPRSRGHGELFF. Variable domain in full (rest from reference TRBV19 and TRBJ2-2): DGGITQSPKYLFRKEGQNVTLSCEQNLNHDAMYWYRQDPGQGLRLIYYSQIVNDFQKGDIAEGYSVSREKKESFPLTVTSAQKNPTAFYLCASSIPRSRGHGELFFGEGSRLTVL.

The chain recombines TRBV29-1 with TRBJ1-2; possibly TRBD1 for D (6 bases). Germline V CDR1 and CDR2: SQVTM, ANQGSEA. The CDR3 sequence is 12 residues long. Trimming left V 5 bases short and J 3 bases short, with 10 bases between. Here the CDR3 DNA reads TGCAGCGTTCCCAACAGGGACTATGGCTACACCTTC. This sequence encodes CSVPNRDYGYTF.